What follows are 24 T cell receptor beta chains derived from one specimen sequenced in a study of spatial heterogeneity in lung cancer (dated by TCRdb to about 2019). The time point label, as the study defines it: sample taken at primary tumor resection. Whole RNA extracted from tumor and nontumor lung tissue, or from cryopreserved PBMC samples, was used for TCR sequencing without cell sorting. Library prep was done by 5' RACE. The run used a NextSeq 500. TCRdb redid the processing of the public reads, applying fastp at Q25 and MiXCR, and retained in-frame beta chains. Entries that share a CDR3 protein sequence are merged under the most common genes and DNA. The sample table lists about 90,000 distinct CDR3 sequences, over 8.5% of them with a count of one. The top ten constitute less than 9% of the sample. The material was PBMCs, obtained at surgery. The source of these receptors is a male donor with early-stage non-small cell lung cancer.

The chain joins TRBV30 to TRBJ1-4, with 8 bases aligning to TRBD1. The CDR3 runs to 16 residues. Germline V CDR1 and CDR2: GTSNPN, SVGIG (reference sequence). Losses at the gene ends were 2 bases for V and 6 bases for J; bases not matched to a gene: 11. CDR3 bases: TGTGCCTGGAGTATACCAGGGACAGGCGGCTATGAAAAACTGTTTTTT. Translated, it gives CAWSIPGTGGYEKLFF.

The chain joins TRBV5-1 to TRBJ1-1, with 9 bases identical to TRBD1. V lost 6 bases, J lost 1 base, and 4 bases stayed unmatched. The CDR3 covers 14 residues. Germline CDR1 reads SGHRS; CDR2 reads YFSETQ. Written as DNA, the CDR3 is TGCGCCAGCAATCGGGACAGGGAGAACACTGAAGCTTTCTTT. Protein: CASNRDRENTEAFF.

This clonotype was recorded a few times. The rearrangement uses TRBV4-2 and TRBJ2-2; TRBD2 matches at 7 bases. The CDR3 consists of 17 residues. Losses at the gene ends were 4 bases for V and 7 bases for J; bases not matched to a gene: 15. Germline CDR1 reads LGHNA; CDR2 reads YNFKEQ. CDR3 bases: TGTGCCAGCAGCCGACCGAGCGGGACCACCGCCATCGGGGAGCTGTTTTTT. Protein product: CASSRPSGTTAIGELFF.

The chain has TRBV7-2 and TRBJ1-1, with 7 bases identical to TRBD1. The V and J ends lost 8 bases and 7 bases, in that order; junction bases with no gene match: 7. Germline-derived CDR1 and CDR2 are SGHTA and FQGNSA. The CDR3 is 12 residues long. DNA of the CDR3: TGTGCCAGCTCCAGAAACAGGGGTGAAGCTTTCTTT. Translated: CASSRNRGEAFF.

In this sample, this clonotype turned up many times. V and J are TRBV11-2 and TRBJ2-2; the match to TRBD2 covers 8 bases. V was pared by 4 bases and J by 0 bases, with 7 bases of the junction left unmatched. Germline assignment: CDR1 SGHAT and CDR2 FQNNGV. The CDR3 totals 17 residues. In DNA, the CDR3 is TGTGCCAGCAGCTCCCGTAGCGGGAACGCGAACACCGGGGAGCTGTTTTTT. It specifies CASSSRSGNANTGELFF.

This clonotype was counted ten times or more. The rearrangement links TRBV20-1 to TRBJ2-7, with 8 bases identical to TRBD2. Germline-derived CDR1 and CDR2 are DFQATT and SNEGSKA (reference sequence). V dropped 0 bases and J dropped 3; count of bases not matched to a gene: 7. The length of the CDR3 is 15 residues. The CDR3 DNA reads as TGCAGTGCTAGAGAGTTACGGGGGGGAGTCTACGAGCAGTACTTC. Translated: CSARELRGGVYEQYF.

This clonotype was observed many times. The V gene is TRBV3-1, the J gene TRBJ2-7; possibly TRBD2 for D (7 bases). V was clipped by 1 base and J by 2 bases, with 12 bases between them. Germline V CDR1 and CDR2: LGHDT, YNNKEL (reference sequence). CDR3 size: 15 residues. The CDR3 protein is CASSQGGGKTYEQYF. The CDR3, as DNA: TGTGCCAGCAGCCAAGGGGGGGGCAAGACCTACGAGCAGTACTTC.

This clonotype appeared many times. This chain joins TRBV28 and TRBJ2-4; D gene unclear. Germline values: CDR1 MDHEN, CDR2 SYDVKM. This CDR3 region has 13 residues. Trimming pared 7 bases from V and 4 bases from J, leaving 11 bases between. CDR3 in DNA: TGTGCCAGCACTCTTGGTCCGAAAAACATTCAGTACTTC. Translation: CASTLGPKNIQYF.

This clonotype was seen a few times. The chain combines TRBV7-8 with TRBJ2-2, with D maybe TRBD2 (6 bases). V shed 5 bases and J shed 5 bases, with 9 bases lying between them. This CDR3 comprises 13 residues. CDR1 SGHVS and CDR2 FQNEAQ come from the germline V gene. In nucleotides, the CDR3 is TGTGCCAGCAGCGGACGGGAGACCGGGGAGCTGTTTTTT. This codes for CASSGRETGELFF.

V usage is TRBV29-1 and J usage is TRBJ2-5; 11 bases agree with TRBD2. The CDR3 extends over 13 amino acids. From germline, CDR1 is SQVTM and CDR2 ANQGSEA. Losses at the gene ends were 7 bases for V and 5 bases for J; bases not matched to a gene: 6. The CDR3 loop is CSASLAGVETQYF. In nucleotides, the CDR3 is TGCAGCGCCTCACTAGCGGGAGTGGAGACCCAGTACTTC.

The rearrangement joins TRBV28 to TRBJ2-7, with D perhaps TRBD2 (6 bases). Trimming left V 3 bases short and J 1 base short, with 10 bases between. Per germline, CDR1 MDHEN and CDR2 SYDVKM. CDR3 length: 14 amino acids. CDR3 in DNA: TGTGCCAGCAGTTTCTGGCGGGGATCCTACGAGCAGTACTTC. Protein sequence: CASSFWRGSYEQYF.

This clonotype was found a few times. The chain combines TRBV18 with TRBJ2-7; the D is unclear. CDR3 length: 13 amino acids. V was pared by 3 bases and J by 3 bases, with 9 bases between. Per germline, CDR1 KGHSH and CDR2 LQKENI. The CDR3 bases are TGTGCCAGCTCACCGGGTATAGGCTACGAGCAGTACTTC. It yields the protein CASSPGIGYEQYF.

This clonotype was recorded a few times. The genes are TRBV28 and TRBJ2-7; D is perhaps TRBD1 (7 bases). The CDR3 contains 15 residues. Per germline, CDR1 MDHEN and CDR2 SYDVKM. Trimming cost V 5 bases and J 4 bases, with 18 bases left between them. CDR3 protein: CASSLWTGGRYEQYF. Written as DNA, the CDR3 is TGTGCCAGCAGTCTTTGGACAGGAGGGAGGTACGAGCAGTACTTC.

This clonotype was found many times. The genes are TRBV12-3 or TRBV12-4 and TRBJ2-7; D possibly uses TRBD1 or TRBD2 (5 bases each). Trimming left V 7 bases short and J 6 bases short, with 13 bases between. The CDR3 is 12 residues long. The CDR3 protein is CASTKGTLEQYF. The CDR3 DNA reads TGTGCCAGCACCAAAGGGACCCTCGAGCAGTACTTC.

The chain recombines TRBV6-2 or TRBV6-3 with TRBJ2-1; D tentatively reads TRBD1 or TRBD2 (5 bases each). The V and J ends lost 3 bases and 2 bases respectively, with 8 bases between them. The CDR3 has 14 amino acids. CDR1 is MNHEY, CDR2 SVGEGT, per germline. The CDR3 is CASSYRGPYNEQFF. CDR3 DNA: TGTGCCAGCAGTTATCGGGGCCCCTACAATGAGCAGTTCTTC.

This clonotype was counted many times. The chain recombines TRBV10-3 with TRBJ1-6; 12 nucleotides line up with TRBD1. The CDR3 is 17 amino acids. The germline gives CDR1 ENHRY, CDR2 SYGVKD. With V trimmed by 2 bases and J by 7 bases, 6 bases remained unmatched. The CDR3: CAISEGKGQGANSPLHF. The DNA for the CDR3 is TGTGCCATCAGTGAGGGGAAGGGACAGGGGGCAAATTCACCCCTCCACTTT.

A few counts support this clonotype. The chain recombines TRBV3-1 with TRBJ2-1; 7 bases map to TRBD2. This CDR3 comprises 15 residues. Trimming cost V 4 bases and J 8 bases; bases outside gene matches: 11. Germline CDR1 reads LGHDT; CDR2 reads YNNKEL (reference sequence). The CDR3 DNA reads TGTGCCAGCAGCCGAAAAGCGGGACTTTTGGATGAGCAGTTCTTC. Its protein product is CASSRKAGLLDEQFF.

V gene TRBV4-3 combines with J gene TRBJ2-3; no firm D call. The ends were cut back, 4 bases at V and 6 bases at J, with 26 bases in the middle. The CDR3 totals 18 residues. Per germline, CDR1 LGHNA and CDR2 YSLEER. The CDR3 DNA is TGCGCCAGCAGCCCCTCGGTTCAGGCTAACCCACTCATTGATACGCAGTATTTT. Protein product: CASSPSVQANPLIDTQYF.

This clonotype was seen many times. This sequence joins TRBV5-1 and TRBJ2-1; D not resolved. V dropped 0 bases and J dropped 5 bases, with 6 bases sitting between them. The CDR3 contains 13 residues. Germline lookup yields CDR1 SGHRS and CDR2 YFSETQ. The CDR3 sequence: CASSLDKDNEQFF. CDR3 nucleotide sequence: TGCGCCAGCAGCTTGGATAAGGACAATGAGCAGTTCTTC.

This clonotype was seen at least ten times. The chain links TRBV20-1 to TRBJ1-1, with 10 bases matching TRBD1. This CDR3 is built from 12 residues. Trimming cost V 6 bases and J 4 bases; bases outside gene matches: 2. Germline V gene data show CDR1 as DFQATT and CDR2 as SNEGSKA (reference sequence). The CDR3 DNA sequence: TGCAGTGCCCGACAGGGGGCCACTGAAGCTTTCTTT. This sequence encodes CSARQGATEAFF.

This clonotype was recorded many times. The chain carries TRBV18 and TRBJ1-4; no clear D. Germline CDR1 reads KGHSH; CDR2 reads LQKENI. V was shortened by 3 bases and J by 8 bases, with 7 bases between the two germline ends. CDR3 length equals 12 residues. CDR3 residues: CASSPSWEKLFF. For the CDR3, the DNA is TGTGCCAGCTCACCTTCATGGGAAAAACTGTTTTTT.

This clonotype was recorded a few times. The chain combines TRBV5-4 with TRBJ2-1; 7 bases align to TRBD2. After removal of 0 bases from V and 6 bases from J, the junction contained 6 bases not matched to a gene. This CDR3 has 15 amino acids. Germline values: CDR1 SGHNT, CDR2 YYREEE (reference sequence). In DNA form, the CDR3 reads TGTGCCAGCAGCTTGGAAGGCGGGGGAGGCAATGAGCAGTTCTTC. Translation gives CASSLEGGGGNEQFF. Looking up the rest from reference TRBV5-4 and TRBJ2-1 gives the full variable domain: ETGVTQSPTHLIKTRGQQVTLRCSSQSGHNTVSWYQQALGQGPQFIFQYYREEENGRGNFPPRFSGLQFPNYSSELNVNALELDDSALYLCASSLEGGGGNEQFFGPGTRLTVL.

The chain has TRBV2 and TRBJ1-1, with D tentatively TRBD1 (5 bases). Germline CDR1 reads SNHLY; CDR2 reads FYNNEI. Trimming pared 0 bases from V and 4 bases from J, leaving 15 bases between. The CDR3 is 16 amino acids. In DNA form, the CDR3 reads TGTGCCAGCAGTGAAGCGCTTCGAGGGGTAGGCACTGAAGCTTTCTTT. It specifies CASSEALRGVGTEAFF. Full variable domain (rest looked up from reference TRBV2 and TRBJ1-1): EPEVTQTPSHQVTQMGQEVILRCVPISNHLYFYWYRQILGQKVEFLVSFYNNEISEKSEIFDDQFSVERPDGSNFTLKIRSTKLEDSAMYFCASSEALRGVGTEAFFGQGTRLTVV.

The chain has TRBV10-3 and TRBJ2-3; maybe TRBD2 (7 bases). CDR3 size: 14 residues. CDR1 is ENHRY, CDR2 SYGVKD, per germline. The V gene lost 8 bases and the J gene lost 2 bases, with 14 bases spanning the gap. In nucleotides, the CDR3 is TGTGCCATCTTTGGGGGGGGACACACAGATACGCAGTATTTT. Its protein product is CAIFGGGHTDTQYF.